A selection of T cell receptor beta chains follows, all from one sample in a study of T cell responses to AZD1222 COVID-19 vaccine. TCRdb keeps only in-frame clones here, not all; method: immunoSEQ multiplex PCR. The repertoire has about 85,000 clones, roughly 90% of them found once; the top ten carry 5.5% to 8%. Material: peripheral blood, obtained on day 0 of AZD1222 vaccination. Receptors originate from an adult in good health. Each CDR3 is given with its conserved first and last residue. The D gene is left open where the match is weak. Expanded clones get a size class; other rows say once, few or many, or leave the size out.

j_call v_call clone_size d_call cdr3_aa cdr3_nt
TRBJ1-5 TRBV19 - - CASSLRTYQPQHF TGTGCCAGTAGTCTTAGAACCTATCAGCCCCAGCATTTT
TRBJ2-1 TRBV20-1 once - CSARGANEQFF TGCAGTGCTAGGGGAGCGAATGAGCAGTTCTTC
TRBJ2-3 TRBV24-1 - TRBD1 CATSDWRTGGTDTQYF TGTGCCACCAGTGATTGGAGGACAGGGGGCACAGATACGCAGTATTTT
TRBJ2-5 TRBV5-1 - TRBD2 CASSLGTRETQYF TGCGCCAGCAGCTTGGGGACTAGGGAGACCCAGTACTTC
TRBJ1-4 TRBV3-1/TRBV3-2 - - CASSQFGPIIATNEKLFF TGTGCCAGCAGCCAATTTGGTCCTATTATTGCAACTAATGAAAAACTGTTTTTT
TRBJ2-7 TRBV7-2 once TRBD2 CASSLTGTSSFGYEQYF TGTGCCAGCAGCTTAACCGGGACTAGCTCCTTTGGCTACGAGCAGTACTTC
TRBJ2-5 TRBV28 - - CASSSRRQVQETQYF TGTGCCAGCAGTTCCCGCCGACAGGTCCAAGAGACCCAGTACTTC
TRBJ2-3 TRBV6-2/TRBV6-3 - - CASSSLPGQATDTQYF TGTGCCAGCAGTTCTCTCCCGGGACAAGCCACAGATACGCAGTATTTT
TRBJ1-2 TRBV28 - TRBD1 CASSRDRGSYGYTF TGTGCCAGCAGTCGCGACAGGGGGAGCTATGGCTACACCTTC
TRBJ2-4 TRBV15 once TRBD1 CATSRTGGKNIQYF TGTGCCACCAGCAGAACAGGGGGAAAAAACATTCAGTACTTC
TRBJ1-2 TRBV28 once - CASSSPLKGDGYTF TGTGCCAGCAGCTCCCCATTAAAGGGCGATGGCTACACCTTC
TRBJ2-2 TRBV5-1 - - CASSLEGGLNTGELFF TGCGCCAGCAGCTTGGAAGGTGGACTGAACACCGGGGAGCTGTTTTTT
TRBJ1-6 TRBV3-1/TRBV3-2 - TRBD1 CASSLRDRNSPLHF TGTGCCAGCAGCCTCCGGGACAGGAATTCACCCCTCCACTTT
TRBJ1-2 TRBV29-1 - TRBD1 CSMGQSNYGYTF TGCAGCATGGGACAGTCAAACTATGGCTACACCTTC
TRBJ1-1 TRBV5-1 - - CASSLVAGDTAEAFF TGCGCCAGCAGCTTGGTGGCCGGGGATACTGCTGAAGCTTTCTTT
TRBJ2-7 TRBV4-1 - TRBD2 CASSQGGAGGYEQYF TGCGCCAGCAGCCAAGGCGGCGCGGGAGGCTACGAGCAGTACTTC
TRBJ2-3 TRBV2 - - CASTVLGGDTDTQYF TGTGCCAGCACCGTTCTGGGAGGAGACACAGATACGCAGTATTTT
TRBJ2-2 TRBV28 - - CASGGHGNTGELFF TGTGCCAGCGGGGGACACGGGAACACCGGGGAGCTGTTTTTT
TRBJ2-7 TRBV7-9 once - CASSFWSSDEQYF TGTGCCAGCAGCTTTTGGTCTAGCGACGAGCAGTACTTC
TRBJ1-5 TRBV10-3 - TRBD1 CAIRGTQGENQPQHF TGTGCCATCAGGGGGACCCAGGGGGAGAATCAGCCCCAGCATTTT
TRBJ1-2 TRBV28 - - CASSDQGPNYGYTF TGTGCCAGCAGTGATCAGGGTCCTAACTATGGCTACACCTTC
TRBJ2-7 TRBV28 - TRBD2 CASSLLGGGEQYF TGTGCCAGCAGTTTATTGGGCGGGGGCGAGCAGTACTTC